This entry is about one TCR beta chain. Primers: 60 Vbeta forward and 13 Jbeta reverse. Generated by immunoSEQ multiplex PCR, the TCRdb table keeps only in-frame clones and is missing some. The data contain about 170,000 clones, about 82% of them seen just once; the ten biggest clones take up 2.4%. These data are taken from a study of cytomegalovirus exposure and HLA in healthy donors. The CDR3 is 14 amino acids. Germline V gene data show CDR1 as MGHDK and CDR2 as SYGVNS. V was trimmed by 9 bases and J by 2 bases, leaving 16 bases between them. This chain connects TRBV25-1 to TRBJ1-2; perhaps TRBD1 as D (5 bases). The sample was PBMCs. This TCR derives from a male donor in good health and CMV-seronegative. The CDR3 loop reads CASRTGTTNYGYTF. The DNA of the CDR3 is TGTGCCAGTAGAACCGGGACTACAAACTATGGCTACACCTTC.